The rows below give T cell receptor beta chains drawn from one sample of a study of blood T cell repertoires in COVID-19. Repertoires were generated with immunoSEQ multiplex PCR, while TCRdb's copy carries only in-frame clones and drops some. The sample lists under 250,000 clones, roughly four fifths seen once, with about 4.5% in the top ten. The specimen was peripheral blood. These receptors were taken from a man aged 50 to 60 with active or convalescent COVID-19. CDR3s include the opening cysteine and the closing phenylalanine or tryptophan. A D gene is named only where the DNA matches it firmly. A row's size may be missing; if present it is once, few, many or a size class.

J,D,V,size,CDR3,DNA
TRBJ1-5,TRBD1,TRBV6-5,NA,CASSFDRGQPQHF,TGTGCCAGCAGCTTCGACAGGGGTCAGCCCCAGCATTTT
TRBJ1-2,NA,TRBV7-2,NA,CASSFDPSGGGYTF,TGTGCCAGCAGCTTCGACCCGTCGGGAGGAGGCTACACCTTC
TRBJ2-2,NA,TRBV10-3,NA,CATRVTGELFF,TGTGCCACCCGCGTCACCGGGGAGCTGTTTTTT
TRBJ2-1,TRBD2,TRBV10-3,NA,CAISERLAGVREQFF,TGTGCCATCAGTGAACGGCTAGCGGGGGTAAGAGAGCAGTTCTTC
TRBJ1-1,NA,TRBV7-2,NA,CASSLAAGFEAFF,TGTGCCAGCAGCTTAGCTGCGGGATTCGAAGCTTTCTTT
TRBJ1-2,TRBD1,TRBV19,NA,CASSPGTGAYGYTF,TGTGCCAGTAGTCCCGGGACAGGGGCTTATGGCTACACCTTC
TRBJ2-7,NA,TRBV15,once,CATSRVGDEQYF,TGTGCCACCAGCAGAGTCGGGGACGAGCAGTACTTC
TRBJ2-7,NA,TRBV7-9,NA,CASSQGTSYEQYF,TGTGCCAGCAGTCAGGGCACATCCTACGAGCAGTACTTC
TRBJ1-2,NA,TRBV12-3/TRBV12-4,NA,CASSTNYGYTF,TGTGCCAGCAGCACTAACTATGGCTACACCTTC
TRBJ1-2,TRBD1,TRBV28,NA,CASSSYRGFSYGYTF,TGTGCCAGCAGTTCCTACAGGGGTTTCTCCTATGGCTACACCTTC
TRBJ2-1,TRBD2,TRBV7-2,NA,CASSLVGGGAENEQFF,TGTGCCAGCAGCTTAGTGGGCGGGGGGGCTGAAAATGAGCAGTTCTTC
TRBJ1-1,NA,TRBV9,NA,CASSVAGMNTEAFF,TGTGCCAGCAGCGTAGCGGGAATGAACACTGAAGCTTTCTTT
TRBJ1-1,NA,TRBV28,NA,CASSLQGALRTEAFF,TGTGCCAGCAGTTTACAGGGTGCTCTCCGCACTGAAGCTTTCTTT
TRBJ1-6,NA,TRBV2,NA,CASRQTVNSPLHF,TGTGCCAGCAGACAAACAGTTAATTCACCCCTCCACTTT
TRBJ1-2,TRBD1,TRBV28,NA,CASSSRLGQGAFYGYTF,TGTGCCAGCAGTTCGCGGCTGGGACAGGGGGCCTTCTATGGCTACACCTTC
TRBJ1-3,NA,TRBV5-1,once,CASSLVGTDSGNTIYF,TGCGCCAGCAGCTTGGTCGGGACTGACTCCGGAAACACCATATATTTT
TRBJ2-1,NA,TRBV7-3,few,CASSPSLTGPASGQFF,TGTGCCAGCAGCCCTTCCTTGACAGGACCAGCATCGGGGCAGTTCTTC
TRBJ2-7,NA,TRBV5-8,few,CASSRGGQGYEQYF,TGTGCCAGCAGCCGGGGGGGACAGGGCTACGAGCAGTACTTC
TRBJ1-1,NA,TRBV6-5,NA,CASSYMGPNTEAFF,TGTGCCAGCAGTTATATGGGCCCGAACACTGAAGCTTTCTTT
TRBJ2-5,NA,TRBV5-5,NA,CASSLSVREETQYF,TGTGCCAGCAGCTTGTCGGTCAGGGAAGAGACCCAGTACTTC
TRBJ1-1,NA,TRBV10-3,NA,CAISELQGNTEAFF,TGTGCCATCAGTGAGTTACAGGGCAACACTGAAGCTTTCTTT
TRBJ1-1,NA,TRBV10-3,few,CAISDLGLTNTEAFF,TGTGCCATCAGTGACCTCGGACTGACGAACACTGAAGCTTTCTTT
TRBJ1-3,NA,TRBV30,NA,CAWTGGLGNTIYF,TGTGCCTGGACGGGGGGCCTGGGAAACACCATATATTTT
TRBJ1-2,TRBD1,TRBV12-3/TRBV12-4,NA,CASSPDREYGYTF,TGTGCCAGCAGCCCGGACAGGGAGTATGGCTACACCTTC
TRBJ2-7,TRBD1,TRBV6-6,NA,CASRLGQGEQYF,TGTGCCAGCAGACTCGGACAGGGTGAGCAGTACTTC
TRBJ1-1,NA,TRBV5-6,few,CASSPGGLLEAFF,TGTGCCAGCAGCCCGGGAGGCCTGCTTGAAGCTTTCTTT
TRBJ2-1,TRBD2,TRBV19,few,CASSSLAGSNEQFF,TGTGCCAGTAGTTCCCTAGCGGGGAGCAATGAGCAGTTCTTC
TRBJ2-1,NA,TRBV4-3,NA,CASSQEFRVSYNEQFF,TGCGCCAGCAGCCAAGAGTTCAGGGTCTCCTACAATGAGCAGTTCTTC